This TCR beta chain was obtained from a study of blood T cell repertoires in COVID-19. Whole-study context: Sources were T cells, B-cell-depleted T cells, or PBMCs; the material itself was cDNA or gDNA.

In regard to this clone: The same CDR3 also results from other DNA sequences found in this sample.

The table came from immunoSEQ multiplex PCR; TCRdb's copy has only in-frame clones and leaves some out. Here the sample spans roughly 90,000 clones, around four fifths being singletons. V was pared by 5 bases and J by 1 base, with 6 bases between. Germline V gene data show CDR1 as MNHEY and CDR2 as SVGAGI. The CDR3 covers 12 residues. V and J are TRBV6-5 and TRBJ2-7; TRBD2 is a possible D gene (5 bases). The sequencing input was peripheral blood. This sequence originates from a human donor in a cohort sampled during active COVID-19. This CDR3 is CASSRDSYEQYF. The CDR3 DNA sequence: TGTGCCAGCAGTCGGGATTCCTACGAGCAGTACTTC.